This T cell receptor beta chain was found in a study of post-analysis software for immune sequencing data. The study, taken as a whole, reports: When patients were compared with controls, 4 or 5 TRBV segments were more frequent, TRBV5-6, TRBV5-1 and TRBV20-1 among them.

CDR3 length: 14 amino acids. With 1 base removed from V and 6 bases from J, the gap between germline ends came to 11 bases. In germline, CDR1 is SGHTA, CDR2 FQGNSA. Unique molecular identifiers were carried by the TCR beta cDNA libraries. TCRdb re-called the PCR reads through MiXCR, storing one row per CDR3 protein. The sample records 350,000 to 500,000 distinct CDR3 sequences, less than 40% being singletons. On this clonotype itself: Its antigen is undetermined.

The sequence was collected from a girl aged 2-10 years with multiple sclerosis. Material: blood. The chain couples TRBV7-2 to TRBJ2-3; D assignment may be TRBD1 or TRBD2 (6 bases each). The CDR3 is CASSLVGGRDTQYF. The CDR3 region has the DNA TGTGCCAGCAGCTTAGTTGGGGGGCGCGATACGCAGTATTTT. The variable domain in full, completed from reference TRBV7-2 and TRBJ2-3, reads GAGVSQSPSNKVTEKGKDVELRCDPISGHTALYWYRQSLGQGLEFLIYFQGNSAPDKSGLPSDRFSAERTGGSVSTLTIQRTQQEDSAVYLCASSLVGGRDTQYFGPGTRLTVL.